The entry below gives a single T cell receptor (beta chain) sequence along with its context. Its antigen remains unknown. The sample is drawn from a study of CD8 T cells in Susac syndrome. Points from the study as a whole: The study's TCR sequencing and HLA analysis covered a relatively small number of individuals, and the study acknowledged this.

The RNA, 0.5 to 1 ug, was put through reverse transcription using random hexamers. A multiplex approach, immunoSEQ multiplex PCR, amplified TCR beta CDR3 across 54 Vbeta and 13 Jbeta. A single record per CDR3 protein comes from TCRdb applying MiXCR to the immunoSEQ multiplex PCR reads. The sample lists roughly 200,000 distinct CDR3 sequences, under 97% occurring once. The germline CDR1 and CDR2 sequences are MGHDK and SYGVNS. Between the trimmed V and J ends, which lost 1 base and 1 base, there was a span of 16 bases. CDR3 length: 17 amino acids. The sample consisted of CD4+ T cells from PBMCs. V and J are TRBV25-1 and TRBJ2-5, with D possibly being TRBD1 (6 bases). This receptor was taken from a human donor with multiple sclerosis. The CDR3: CASSEFRGHLTQETQYF. In nucleotides, the CDR3 is TGTGCCAGCAGTGAATTCCGGGGACACCTTACCCAAGAGACCCAGTACTTC.